Listed here are 5 T cell receptor beta chains from one sample, sequenced in a study of cytomegalovirus exposure and HLA in healthy donors. PCR amplification relied on 60 Vbeta primers (plus 13 Jbeta primers). The data were produced by immunoSEQ multiplex PCR, yet TCRdb's version contains in-frame clones alone and is incomplete. The table shows roughly 98,000 clones, with more than 55% occurring only once. The sample consisted of PBMCs. These receptors were obtained from a woman in her twenties or thirties in good health and CMV-seropositive.

The chain joins TRBV2 to TRBJ1-5; 9 bases are shared with TRBD1. Germline CDR1 and CDR2: SNHLY and FYNNEI. The J segment lost 3 bases and the V segment lost 7 bases, leaving 7 bases of the junction unmatched. The CDR3 contains 15 residues. The CDR3 region has the DNA TGTGCCAGCAAAACGACAGGGGGTTACAATCAGCCCCAGCATTTT. Translated, it gives CASKTTGGYNQPQHF.

The V call is TRBV7-3, the J call TRBJ2-1; 8 positions agree with TRBD1. The CDR3 extends over 13 amino acids. Germline V CDR1 and CDR2: SGHTA, FQGTGA. With 2 bases clipped from V and 12 bases from J, the junction kept 6 bases outside the gene matches. CDR3 in DNA: TGTGCCAGCAGCTTAGGACAGGGTGGAGGGCAGTTCTTC. Protein product: CASSLGQGGGQFF.

The J gene is TRBJ2-1, the V gene TRBV5-1; TRBD1 aligns across 8 bases. CDR1 and CDR2 from the germline V gene are SGHRS and YFSETQ. This CDR3 contains 16 residues. V dropped 0 bases and J dropped 6; count of bases not matched to a gene: 8. CDR3 sequence (DNA): TGCGCCAGCAGCTTGGGGGGGACAGGTAATTTCAATGAGCAGTTCTTC. As protein: CASSLGGTGNFNEQFF.

This clone was picked up one time. The CDR3, as DNA: TGTGCCAGCAGCTTAGGGGGGACTAACACAGATACGCAGTATTTT. Amino acids: CASSLGGTNTDTQYF. The chain recombines TRBV7-2 with TRBJ2-3, with 7 bases identical to TRBD2. Germline loops: CDR1 SGHTA, CDR2 FQGNSA. This CDR3 comprises 15 residues. With 1 base clipped from V and 2 bases from J, the junction kept 3 bases outside the gene matches. The full variable domain, rest sourced from reference TRBV7-2 and TRBJ2-3, is GAGVSQSPSNKVTEKGKDVELRCDPISGHTALYWYRQSLGQGLEFLIYFQGNSAPDKSGLPSDRFSAERTGGSVSTLTIQRTQQEDSAVYLCASSLGGTNTDTQYFGPGTRLTVL.

The V gene is TRBV11-2, the J gene TRBJ2-7, with a possible D match to TRBD2 (7 bases). Looked up from germline, CDR1 is SGHAT and CDR2 is FQNNGV. The CDR3 runs to 14 residues. With 6 bases removed from V and 0 bases from J, the gap between germline ends came to 12 bases. CDR3 DNA: TGTGCCAGCAGACAGGGAGGGGGCTCCTACGAGCAGTACTTC. Translating gives CASRQGGGSYEQYF.